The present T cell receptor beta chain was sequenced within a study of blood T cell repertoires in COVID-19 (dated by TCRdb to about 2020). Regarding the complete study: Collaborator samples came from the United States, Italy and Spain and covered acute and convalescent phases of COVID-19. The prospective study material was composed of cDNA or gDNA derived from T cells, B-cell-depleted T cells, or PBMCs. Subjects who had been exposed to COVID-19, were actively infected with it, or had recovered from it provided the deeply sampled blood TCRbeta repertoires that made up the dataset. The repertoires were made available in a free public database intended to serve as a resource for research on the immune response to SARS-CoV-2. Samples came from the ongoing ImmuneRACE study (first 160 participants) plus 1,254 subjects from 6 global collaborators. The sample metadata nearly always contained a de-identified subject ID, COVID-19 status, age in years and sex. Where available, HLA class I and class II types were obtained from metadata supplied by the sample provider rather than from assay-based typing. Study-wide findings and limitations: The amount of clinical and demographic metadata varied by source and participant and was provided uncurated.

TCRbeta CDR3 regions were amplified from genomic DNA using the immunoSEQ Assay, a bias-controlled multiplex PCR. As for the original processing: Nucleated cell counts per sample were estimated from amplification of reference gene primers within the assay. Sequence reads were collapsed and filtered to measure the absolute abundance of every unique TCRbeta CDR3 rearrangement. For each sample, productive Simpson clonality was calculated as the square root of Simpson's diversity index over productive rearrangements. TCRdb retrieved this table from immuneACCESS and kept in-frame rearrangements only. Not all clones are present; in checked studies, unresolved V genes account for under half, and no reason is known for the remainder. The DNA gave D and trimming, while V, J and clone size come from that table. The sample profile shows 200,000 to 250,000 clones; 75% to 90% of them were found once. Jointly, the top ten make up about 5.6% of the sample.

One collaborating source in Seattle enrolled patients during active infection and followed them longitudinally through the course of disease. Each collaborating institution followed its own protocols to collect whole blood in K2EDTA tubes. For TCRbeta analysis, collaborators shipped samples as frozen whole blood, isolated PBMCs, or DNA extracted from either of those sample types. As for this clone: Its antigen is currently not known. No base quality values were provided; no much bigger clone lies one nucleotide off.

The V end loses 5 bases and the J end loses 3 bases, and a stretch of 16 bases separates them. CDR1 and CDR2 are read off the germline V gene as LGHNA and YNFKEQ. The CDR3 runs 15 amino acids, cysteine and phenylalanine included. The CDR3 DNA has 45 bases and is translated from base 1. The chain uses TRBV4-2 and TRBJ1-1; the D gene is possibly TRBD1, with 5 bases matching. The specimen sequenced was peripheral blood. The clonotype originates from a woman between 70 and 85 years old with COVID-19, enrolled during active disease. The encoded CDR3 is CASSSLNQGDTEAFF. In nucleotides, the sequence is TGTGCCAGCAGCTCGCTAAATCAAGGGGACACTGAAGCTTTCTTT.